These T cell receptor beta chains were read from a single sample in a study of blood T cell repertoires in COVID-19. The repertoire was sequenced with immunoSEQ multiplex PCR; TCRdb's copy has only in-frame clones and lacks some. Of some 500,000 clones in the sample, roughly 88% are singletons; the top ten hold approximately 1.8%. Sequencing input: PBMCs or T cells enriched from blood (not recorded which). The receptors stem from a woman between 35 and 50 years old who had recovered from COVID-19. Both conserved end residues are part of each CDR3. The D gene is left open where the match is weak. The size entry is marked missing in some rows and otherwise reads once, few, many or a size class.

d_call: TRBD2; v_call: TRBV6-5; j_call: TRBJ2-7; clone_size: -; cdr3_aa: CASRSGGSGMYEQYF; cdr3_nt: TGTGCCAGCAGATCGGGGGGTAGCGGGATGTACGAGCAGTACTTC
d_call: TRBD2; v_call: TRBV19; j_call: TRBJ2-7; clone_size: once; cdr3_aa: CASSIASGAYEQYF; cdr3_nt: TGTGCCAGTAGTATCGCTAGCGGGGCCTACGAGCAGTACTTC
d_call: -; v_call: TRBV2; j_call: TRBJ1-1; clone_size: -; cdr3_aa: CASSEKGKGYTEAFF; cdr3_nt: TGTGCCAGCAGCGAAAAGGGGAAAGGGTACACTGAAGCTTTCTTT
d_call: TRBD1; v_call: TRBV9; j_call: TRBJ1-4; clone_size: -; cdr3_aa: CASSVGARQGVEKLFF; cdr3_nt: TGTGCCAGCAGCGTAGGGGCTCGACAGGGAGTTGAAAAACTGTTTTTT
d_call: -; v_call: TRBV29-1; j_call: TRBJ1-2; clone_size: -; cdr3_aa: CSVARTDYGYTF; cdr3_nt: TGCAGCGTTGCCCGGACAGACTATGGCTACACCTTC
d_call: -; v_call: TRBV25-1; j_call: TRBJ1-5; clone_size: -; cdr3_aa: CASSMTASGQPQHF; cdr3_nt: TGTGCCAGCAGCATGACAGCTTCGGGTCAGCCCCAGCATTTT
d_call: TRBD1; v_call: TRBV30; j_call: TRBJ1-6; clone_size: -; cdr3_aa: CAWSVGTGGSSYNSPLHF; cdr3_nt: TGTGCCTGGAGTGTAGGGACAGGGGGAAGCTCCTATAATTCACCCCTCCACTTT
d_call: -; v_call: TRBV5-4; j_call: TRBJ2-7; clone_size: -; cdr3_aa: CASSIDWSSYEQYF; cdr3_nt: TGTGCCAGCAGCATCGACTGGAGCTCCTACGAGCAGTACTTC
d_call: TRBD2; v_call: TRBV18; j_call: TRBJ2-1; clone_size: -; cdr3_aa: CASSGGRQNEQFF; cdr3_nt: TGTGCCAGCTCGGGCGGGAGGCAGAATGAGCAGTTCTTC
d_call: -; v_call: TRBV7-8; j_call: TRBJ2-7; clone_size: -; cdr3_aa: CARPQTGIPTLGEQYF; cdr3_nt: TGTGCCAGACCACAGACCGGGATACCGACTTTGGGTGAGCAGTACTTC
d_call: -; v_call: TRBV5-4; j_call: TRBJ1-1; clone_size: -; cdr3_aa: CASSLDWGGNTEAFF; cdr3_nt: TGTGCCAGCAGCTTGGACTGGGGCGGGAACACTGAAGCTTTCTTT
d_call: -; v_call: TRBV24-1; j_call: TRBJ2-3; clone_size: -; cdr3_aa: CATSTPSRGTDTQYF; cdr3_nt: TGTGCCACCAGCACTCCTAGCAGAGGAACAGATACGCAGTATTTT
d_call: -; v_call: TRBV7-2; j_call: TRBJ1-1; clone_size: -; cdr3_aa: CASSLMYDTEAFF; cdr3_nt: TGTGCCAGCAGCTTAATGTATGACACTGAAGCTTTCTTT
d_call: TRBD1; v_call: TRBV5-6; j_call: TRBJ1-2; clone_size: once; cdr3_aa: CASSLGQGRSGYTF; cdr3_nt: TGTGCCAGCAGCTTGGGACAGGGGCGGAGTGGCTACACCTTC
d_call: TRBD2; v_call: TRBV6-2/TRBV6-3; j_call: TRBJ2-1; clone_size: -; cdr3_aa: CASSYSASGRRAQFF; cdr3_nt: TGTGCCAGCAGTTACTCGGCTAGCGGGAGGAGGGCGCAGTTCTTC
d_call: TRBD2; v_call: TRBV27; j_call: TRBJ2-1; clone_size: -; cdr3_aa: CASSFGQAGGNEQFF; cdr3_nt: TGTGCCAGCAGCTTCGGACAAGCGGGAGGGAATGAGCAGTTCTTC
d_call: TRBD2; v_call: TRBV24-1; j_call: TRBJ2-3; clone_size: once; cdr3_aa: CATTAGDGTDTQYF; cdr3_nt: TGTGCCACCACGGCGGGAGATGGTACAGATACGCAGTATTTT
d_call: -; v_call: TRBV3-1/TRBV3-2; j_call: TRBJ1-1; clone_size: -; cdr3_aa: CASSPPGRVNTEAFF; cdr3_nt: TGTGCCAGCAGCCCTCCAGGCAGGGTTAACACTGAAGCTTTCTTT
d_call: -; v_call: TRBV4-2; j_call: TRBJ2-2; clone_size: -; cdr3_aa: CASSQAGHTGELFF; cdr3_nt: TGTGCCAGCAGCCAAGCAGGGCACACCGGGGAGCTGTTTTTT
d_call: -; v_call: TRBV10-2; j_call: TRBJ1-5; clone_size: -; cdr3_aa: CASRDDRFKVGQPQHF; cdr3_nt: TGCGCCAGCAGAGACGACAGGTTCAAGGTTGGGCAGCCCCAGCATTTT
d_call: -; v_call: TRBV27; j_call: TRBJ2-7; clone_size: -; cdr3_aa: CASRLFFASYEQYF; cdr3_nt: TGTGCCAGCAGACTGTTCTTCGCCTCCTACGAGCAGTACTTC
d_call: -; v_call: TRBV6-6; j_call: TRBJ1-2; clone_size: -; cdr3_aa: CASSYSGVLHGYTF; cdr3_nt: TGTGCCAGCAGTTACTCTGGAGTTTTACATGGCTACACCTTC
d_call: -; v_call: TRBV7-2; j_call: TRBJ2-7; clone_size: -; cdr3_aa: CASSLVGGLYEQYF; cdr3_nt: TGTGCCAGCAGCTTAGTCGGAGGTTTATACGAGCAGTACTTC
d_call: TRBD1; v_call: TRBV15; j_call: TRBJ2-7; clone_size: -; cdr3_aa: CATSSGSWTGGPNESSYEQYF; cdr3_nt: TGTGCCACCAGCAGTGGTAGTTGGACAGGGGGCCCTAATGAAAGCTCCTACGAGCAGTACTTC
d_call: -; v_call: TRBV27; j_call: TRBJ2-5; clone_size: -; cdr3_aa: CASSLEGSETQYF; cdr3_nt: TGTGCCAGCAGTTTGGAGGGTTCCGAGACCCAGTACTTC
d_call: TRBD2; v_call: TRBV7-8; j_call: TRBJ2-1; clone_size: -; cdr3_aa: CASTLRTSGYNEQFF; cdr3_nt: TGTGCCAGCACCCTACGGACTAGCGGCTACAATGAGCAGTTCTTC
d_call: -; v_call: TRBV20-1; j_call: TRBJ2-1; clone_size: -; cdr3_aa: CSARGGGEQFF; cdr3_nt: TGCAGTGCTAGAGGGGGAGGTGAGCAGTTCTTC
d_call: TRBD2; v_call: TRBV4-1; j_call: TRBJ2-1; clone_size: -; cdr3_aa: CASSLTRLAGLYNEQFF; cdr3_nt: TGCGCCAGCAGCCTCACTCGACTAGCGGGACTCTACAATGAGCAGTTCTTC
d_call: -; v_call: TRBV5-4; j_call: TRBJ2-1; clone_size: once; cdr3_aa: CASSLSGGYNEQFF; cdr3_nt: TGTGCCAGCAGCTTATCCGGGGGATACAATGAGCAGTTCTTC
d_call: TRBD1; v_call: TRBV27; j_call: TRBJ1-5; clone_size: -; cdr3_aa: CASSLWTGHQPQHF; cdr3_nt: TGTGCCAGCAGTTTATGGACAGGTCATCAGCCCCAGCATTTT
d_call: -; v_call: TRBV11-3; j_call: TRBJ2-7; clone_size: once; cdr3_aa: CASSPSDYSLEEQYF; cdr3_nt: TGTGCCAGCAGCCCCTCGGACTACTCCCTAGAGGAGCAGTACTTC
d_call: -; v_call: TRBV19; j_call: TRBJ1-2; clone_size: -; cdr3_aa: CASGRRGYYGYTF; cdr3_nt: TGTGCCAGTGGTCGGCGAGGGTACTATGGCTACACCTTC
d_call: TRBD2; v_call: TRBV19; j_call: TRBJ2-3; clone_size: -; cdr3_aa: CASNSGGATLTDTQYF; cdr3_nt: TGTGCCAGTAATTCGGGAGGAGCGACCCTCACAGATACGCAGTATTTT
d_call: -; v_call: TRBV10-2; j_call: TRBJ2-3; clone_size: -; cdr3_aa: CASSDRGRDPAGADTQYF; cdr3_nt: TGCGCCAGCAGTGACAGAGGCAGGGACCCAGCGGGCGCAGATACGCAGTATTTT
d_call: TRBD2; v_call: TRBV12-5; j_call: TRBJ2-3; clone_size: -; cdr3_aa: CASGPDLAGRTDTQYF; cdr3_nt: TGTGCTAGTGGGCCAGACCTAGCGGGGCGCACAGATACGCAGTATTTT
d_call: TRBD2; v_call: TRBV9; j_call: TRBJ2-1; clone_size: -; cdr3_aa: CASSVARTSGILEQFF; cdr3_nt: TGTGCCAGCAGCGTAGCAAGGACTAGCGGCATTCTCGAGCAGTTCTTC
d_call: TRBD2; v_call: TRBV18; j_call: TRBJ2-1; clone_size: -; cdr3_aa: CASSPQRVTSGFNEQFF; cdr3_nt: TGTGCCAGCTCACCGCAGAGGGTGACTAGCGGATTCAATGAGCAGTTCTTC
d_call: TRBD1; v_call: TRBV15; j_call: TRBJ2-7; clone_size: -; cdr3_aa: CATSGLGTAISYEQYF; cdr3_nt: TGTGCCACCAGCGGCCTAGGGACAGCGATTTCCTACGAGCAGTACTTC
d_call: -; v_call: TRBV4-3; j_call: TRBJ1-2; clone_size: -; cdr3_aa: CASSQGRGGDSGYTF; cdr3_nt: TGCGCCAGCAGCCAGGGAAGGGGAGGTGATAGCGGCTACACCTTC
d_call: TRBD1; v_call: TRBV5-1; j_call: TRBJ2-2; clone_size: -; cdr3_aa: CASSVTGANTGELFF; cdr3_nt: TGCGCCAGCAGCGTGACAGGGGCGAACACCGGGGAGCTGTTTTTT
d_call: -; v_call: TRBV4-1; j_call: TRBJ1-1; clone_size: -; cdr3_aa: CASSQVTGLNTEAFF; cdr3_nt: TGCGCCAGCAGCCAAGTTACAGGGTTGAACACTGAAGCTTTCTTT